These 16 T cell receptor beta chains originate from one sample sequenced in a study of cytomegalovirus exposure and HLA in healthy donors. PCR employed 60 Vbeta and 13 Jbeta primers. The protocol was immunoSEQ multiplex PCR, while the TCRdb copy is restricted to in-frame clones and leaves out a portion. The table records roughly 170,000 clones, about four fifths of them present only once. Material for sequencing was PBMCs. The receptors were sampled from a girl under 18 in good health and CMV-seropositive.

Comments on this clone: The missing conserved phenylalanine or tryptophan at the end of this CDR3 makes a read error likely. Because the CDR3's place on the DNA is in doubt, the DNA is left out and the CDR3 is given as listed by TCRdb. CDR3 protein: CTSSPGRV. V and J are TRBV1 and TRBJ1-2. TRBV1 has pseudogene status. The CDR3 extends over 8 residues, inclusive of both ends.

The V gene is TRBV12-5, the J gene TRBJ2-7, with 10 bases fitting TRBD1. V lost 7 bases and J lost 4; bases outside the gene matches: 7. Germline assignment: CDR1 LGHNT and CDR2 FRNRAP. The CDR3 loop spans 14 amino acids. The CDR3 DNA sequence: TGTGCTAGTGAGAAGACAGGGGGCCCGTACGAGCAGTACTTC. It yields the protein CASEKTGGPYEQYF.

The rearrangement uses TRBV7-9 and TRBJ1-5; D remains unclear. V was cut by 1 base and J by 4 bases, with 17 bases left in between. This CDR3 comprises 17 residues. Germline V gene data show CDR1 as SEHNR and CDR2 as FQNEAQ (reference sequence). DNA for the CDR3: TGTGCCAGCAGCTTAGTGGTGGCTGGGGAGAGAAATCAGCCCCAGCATTTT. Translation gives CASSLVVAGERNQPQHF.

The genes are TRBV5-6 and TRBJ1-6; the match to TRBD1 covers 10 bases. There are 16 residues in the CDR3. V shed 5 bases and J 5 bases; nucleotides not matched to a gene: 7. The germline gives CDR1 SGHDT, CDR2 YYEEEE. For the CDR3, the DNA is TGTGCCAGCAGGGCCGGGACAGGGGTTCATAATTCACCCCTCCACTTT. Its protein product is CASRAGTGVHNSPLHF.

The chain joins TRBV27 to TRBJ1-2; D is unresolved. The CDR3 loop spans 13 amino acids. CDR1 and CDR2 from the germline V gene are MNHEY and SMNVEV (reference sequence). Trimming cost V 0 bases and J 7 bases, with 9 bases left between them. The CDR3 reads CASSLSWAGGYTF. The CDR3 DNA reads as TGTGCCAGCAGTTTATCTTGGGCTGGTGGCTACACCTTC.

The chain uses TRBV11-2 and TRBJ1-2; D ambiguous. In germline, CDR1 is SGHAT, CDR2 FQNNGV. Trimming left V 0 bases short and J 4 bases short, with 6 bases between. The CDR3 sequence is 13 residues long. In DNA form, the CDR3 reads TGTGCCAGCAGCTTAGACAGGTTCTATGGCTACACCTTC. Its translation: CASSLDRFYGYTF.

This clone was seen only a few times. V and J are TRBV5-1 and TRBJ2-7, with D possibly being TRBD1 (5 bases). V was clipped by 4 bases and J by 3 bases, with 11 bases between them. CDR3 size: 13 residues. Per germline, CDR1 SGHRS and CDR2 YFSETQ. The chain's CDR3 is CASSPMTDYEQYF. DNA of the CDR3: TGCGCCAGCAGCCCGATGACAGACTACGAGCAGTACTTC.

The chain joins TRBV6-5 to TRBJ1-2; no reliable D call. Germline CDR1 reads MNHEY; CDR2 reads SVGAGI. The V end lost 0 bases, the J end lost 8 bases, and 13 bases lay between the germline ends. The CDR3 is 14 residues long. CDR3 protein: CASSYSPGERGYTF. CDR3 nucleotides: TGTGCCAGCAGTTACTCGCCCGGGGAGCGCGGCTACACCTTC.

This sequence joins TRBV19 and TRBJ1-1, with D perhaps TRBD1 (5 bases). Trimming stripped 5 bases from V and 1 base from J, with 14 bases between. The CDR3 loop spans 15 amino acids. Germline V gene data show CDR1 as LNHDA and CDR2 as SQIVND (reference sequence). The CDR3 sequence: CASSGIAGRNTEAFF. The CDR3 nucleotides read TGTGCCAGTAGTGGTATCGCAGGGCGGAACACTGAAGCTTTCTTT. Filled out from reference TRBV19 and TRBJ1-1, the complete variable domain reads DGGITQSPKYLFRKEGQNVTLSCEQNLNHDAMYWYRQDPGQGLRLIYYSQIVNDFQKGDIAEGYSVSREKKESFPLTVTSAQKNPTAFYLCASSGIAGRNTEAFFGQGTRLTVV.

The rearrangement links TRBV7-9 to TRBJ1-1; TRBD1 agrees at 8 bases. Trimming at V came to 1 base and at J to 6 bases, leaving 4 bases not matched to a gene. The CDR3 covers 14 residues. Germline V gene data show CDR1 as SEHNR and CDR2 as FQNEAQ (reference sequence). The CDR3 DNA follows: TGTGCCAGCAGCTTAGGCGGACAGGGCTCTGAAGCTTTCTTT. Translation: CASSLGGQGSEAFF.

This chain joins TRBV5-1 and TRBJ1-2; the match to TRBD1 covers 8 bases. The CDR3 contains 14 residues. V shed 4 bases, J shed 4 bases, and the junction held 6 bases outside the gene matches. Germline V gene sequence: CDR1 SGHRS, CDR2 YFSETQ. Here the CDR3 DNA reads TGCGCCAGCAGCCCGGACAGGGAATTCTATGGCTACACCTTC. It specifies CASSPDREFYGYTF.

V and J are TRBV5-1 and TRBJ1-1; TRBD1 matches at 8 bases. This CDR3 is built from 16 residues. The V gene's germline CDR1 is SGHRS and CDR2 YFSETQ. Germline trimming cut 0 bases from V and 5 bases from J; bases unmatched to any gene: 9. CDR3 in DNA: TGCGCCAGCAGCTTGGCCTCGACAGGGGTTGGGACTGAAGCTTTCTTT. Amino acid sequence: CASSLASTGVGTEAFF.

This clone appeared a few times. The J gene is TRBJ1-3, the V gene TRBV7-9; D may be TRBD1 (6 bases). CDR1 is SEHNR and CDR2 is FQNEAQ in the germline V gene (reference sequence). Deletions cut 5 bases from V and 1 base from J, with 18 bases between. This CDR3 is 17 amino acids long. The CDR3 region has the DNA TGTGCCAGCAGCCCAGGGGACCGGGCAGTTTCTGGAAACACCATATATTTT. It is translated as CASSPGDRAVSGNTIYF.

The chain has TRBV9 and TRBJ2-5; tentatively, D is TRBD1 (6 bases). The V end lost 0 bases, the J end lost 3 bases, and 12 bases lay between the germline ends. Germline CDR1 and CDR2: SGDLS and YYNGEE. This CDR3 is 15 amino acids long. The CDR3 DNA sequence: TGTGCCAGCAGCGTAGGAAGGACAGCTAAAGAGACCCAGTACTTC. It yields the protein CASSVGRTAKETQYF.

The CDR3, as DNA: TGTGCCAGCAGCCCGCAGGTACAGCCTAATGAAAAACTGTTTTTT. Residues: CASSPQVQPNEKLFF. The genes are TRBV11-2 and TRBJ1-4; D uncertain. Trimming took off 5 bases at V and 3 bases at J, with 13 bases between the two ends. There are 15 residues in the CDR3. Germline V CDR1 and CDR2: SGHAT, FQNNGV.

This clone was counted once. This chain links TRBV7-8 with TRBJ1-5; TRBD1 aligns across 7 bases. V shed 5 bases, J shed 3 bases, and the junction held 13 bases outside the gene matches. The length of the CDR3 is 17 residues. Germline lookup yields CDR1 SGHVS and CDR2 FQNEAQ. The CDR3 nucleotides are TGTGCCAGCAGCACCAGACAGGGAGTATTAGACAATCAGCCCCAGCATTTT. Protein sequence: CASSTRQGVLDNQPQHF.